Each of the 7 T cell receptor beta chains below was sequenced from the same sample in a study of cytomegalovirus exposure and HLA in healthy donors. The PCR used 60 Vbeta and 13 Jbeta primers. TCRdb's table, derived via immunoSEQ multiplex PCR, lists solely in-frame clones and lacks some. The data show about 90,000 clones, with around 80% seen just once and 2.7% held by the top ten. Sequenced material: PBMCs. Receptor source: a man aged 25 to 40 in good health and CMV-seronegative.

The table lists this clone with a count of one. This chain connects TRBV5-1 to TRBJ1-1; 7 bases agree with TRBD1. This CDR3 is 15 amino acids long. CDR1 SGHRS and CDR2 YFSETQ come from the germline V gene. Losses at the gene ends were 2 bases for V and 5 bases for J; bases not matched to a gene: 9. The CDR3 loop is CASSFGLTGRTEAFF. In nucleotides, the CDR3 is TGCGCCAGCAGCTTTGGGCTGACAGGGCGGACTGAAGCTTTCTTT.

Only one count was recorded for this clone. This chain joins TRBV5-1 and TRBJ2-2; 8 bases align to TRBD1. The CDR3 length is 15 residues. CDR1 is SGHRS, CDR2 YFSETQ, per germline. V lost 4 bases to trimming and J lost 4 bases; unmatched junction nucleotides: 6. DNA of the CDR3: TGCGCCAGCAGCATCGCAGGGGGCCCCACCGGGGAGCTGTTTTTT. Translated, it gives CASSIAGGPTGELFF. Combining the CDR3 with reference TRBV5-1 and TRBJ2-2 gives the whole variable domain KAGVTQTPRYLIKTRGQQVTLSCSPISGHRSVSWYQQTPGQGLQFLFEYFSETQRNKGNFPGRFSGRQFSNSRSEMNVSTLELGDSALYLCASSIAGGPTGELFFGEGSRLTVL.

V gene TRBV29-1 combines with J gene TRBJ2-2; TRBD2 aligns across 7 bases. The CDR3 consists of 15 residues. CDR1 is SQVTM, CDR2 ANQGSEA, per germline. V shed 6 bases and J 7 bases; nucleotides not matched to a gene: 14. CDR3 coding DNA: TGCAGCGTACCCTCTGGGGAGGGATCGGTCGGGGAGCTGTTTTTT. Translation: CSVPSGEGSVGELFF.

The rearrangement links TRBV7-3 to TRBJ2-2; possible D gene TRBD2, 7 bases. The V and J ends lost 5 bases and 0 bases respectively, with 19 bases between them. Germline loops: CDR1 SGHTA, CDR2 FQGTGA. The CDR3 consists of 18 residues. The CDR3 reads CASSVRPAGDTNTGELFF. In nucleotides, the CDR3 is TGTGCCAGCAGCGTAAGACCCGCGGGGGACACGAACACCGGGGAGCTGTTTTTT.

V usage is TRBV7-9 and J usage is TRBJ1-3; D remains unclear. V dropped 5 bases and J dropped 8 bases, with 16 bases sitting between them. CDR1 and CDR2 from the germline V gene are SEHNR and FQNEAQ (reference sequence). The CDR3 loop spans 14 amino acids. CDR3 loop: CASSPVQLADTIYF. CDR3 bases: TGTGCCAGCAGCCCCGTTCAGTTGGCAGACACCATATATTTT.

The chain uses TRBV10-2 and TRBJ2-7; no definite D call. The CDR3 contains 13 residues. The germline V gene encodes CDR1 WSHSY and CDR2 SAAADI. Trimming left V 4 bases short and J 3 bases short, with 10 bases between. The chain's CDR3 is CASSGSMSYEQYF. CDR3 sequence (DNA): TGCGCCAGCAGTGGATCTATGAGCTACGAGCAGTACTTC.

The sample holds one count of this clone. The CDR3 reads CASRSQGFNTEAFF. The CDR3 DNA reads TGTGCCAGCAGGTCACAGGGATTTAACACTGAAGCTTTCTTT. J is TRBJ1-1 and V is TRBV27; a weak D match, TRBD1 (6 bases). This CDR3 spans 14 amino acids. Germline CDR1 and CDR2: MNHEY and SMNVEV (reference sequence). Trimming left V 6 bases short and J 2 bases short, with 13 bases between.